Listed below are T cell receptor beta chains from one sample, sequenced in a study of blood T cell repertoires in COVID-19. Data came from immunoSEQ multiplex PCR; TCRdb stores just in-frame clones and leaves some out. Here the sample spans some 160,000 clones, 78% being singletons. Sequencing was done on a sample of peripheral blood. These receptors all come from a woman older than 75 with acute or convalescent COVID-19. CDR3s include the opening cysteine and the closing phenylalanine or tryptophan. Each record gives: V gene, D gene, clone size, J gene, CDR3 protein, CDR3 DNA. D genes are given only for firm matches. Where a row states a size, it is once, few, many or the class of an expanded clone; other rows omit it.

v_call: TRBV27
d_call: NA
clone_size: NA
j_call: TRBJ1-1
cdr3_aa: CASSFRFTEQNTEAFF
cdr3_nt: TGTGCCAGCAGTTTCAGGTTTACAGAACAGAACACTGAAGCTTTCTTT

v_call: TRBV19
d_call: NA
clone_size: NA
j_call: TRBJ1-3
cdr3_aa: CASKQQGSGNTIYF
cdr3_nt: TGTGCCAGTAAGCAACAGGGTTCTGGAAACACCATATATTTT

v_call: TRBV19
d_call: NA
clone_size: NA
j_call: TRBJ2-2
cdr3_aa: CASSIRGPGELFF
cdr3_nt: TGTGCCAGTAGTATCAGGGGACCCGGGGAGCTGTTTTTT

v_call: TRBV28
d_call: TRBD1
clone_size: NA
j_call: TRBJ1-4
cdr3_aa: CASSLTGQGDEKLFF
cdr3_nt: TGTGCCAGCAGTTTAACTGGACAGGGGGATGAAAAACTGTTTTTT

v_call: TRBV6-5
d_call: TRBD2
clone_size: few
j_call: TRBJ2-1
cdr3_aa: CASSLAGSYNEQFF
cdr3_nt: TGTGCCAGCTCTCTAGCGGGTTCCTACAATGAGCAGTTCTTC

v_call: TRBV10-3
d_call: NA
clone_size: NA
j_call: TRBJ2-5
cdr3_aa: CAISDPGRGGETQYF
cdr3_nt: TGTGCCATCAGTGATCCGGGCAGGGGCGGAGAGACCCAGTACTTC

v_call: TRBV27
d_call: NA
clone_size: NA
j_call: TRBJ1-1
cdr3_aa: CASTPSGVVNTEAFF
cdr3_nt: TGTGCCAGCACCCCCTCGGGGGTAGTGAACACTGAAGCTTTCTTT

v_call: TRBV19
d_call: NA
clone_size: NA
j_call: TRBJ2-4
cdr3_aa: CASSIGQGRTAKNIQYF
cdr3_nt: TGTGCCAGTAGTATCGGGCAGGGCCGAACGGCCAAAAACATTCAGTACTTC

v_call: TRBV6-5
d_call: TRBD1
clone_size: NA
j_call: TRBJ1-1
cdr3_aa: CASSSGQGNTEAFF
cdr3_nt: TGTGCCAGCAGTTCCGGACAGGGGAACACTGAAGCTTTCTTT

v_call: TRBV5-8
d_call: NA
clone_size: NA
j_call: TRBJ1-1
cdr3_aa: CASSPGNTEAFF
cdr3_nt: TGTGCCAGCAGCCCCGGGAACACTGAAGCTTTCTTT

v_call: TRBV15
d_call: TRBD1
clone_size: NA
j_call: TRBJ1-5
cdr3_aa: CATDRTGGNQPQHF
cdr3_nt: TGTGCCACGGACAGGACAGGAGGCAATCAGCCCCAGCATTTT

v_call: TRBV9
d_call: TRBD2
clone_size: NA
j_call: TRBJ2-1
cdr3_aa: CASSAGLAGATYNEQFF
cdr3_nt: TGTGCCAGCAGCGCGGGACTAGCGGGGGCGACCTACAATGAGCAGTTCTTC

v_call: TRBV5-1
d_call: TRBD1
clone_size: NA
j_call: TRBJ1-5
cdr3_aa: CASRPDREGQPQHF
cdr3_nt: TGCGCCAGCAGACCGGACAGGGAAGGGCAGCCCCAGCATTTT

v_call: TRBV7-2
d_call: TRBD1
clone_size: few
j_call: TRBJ1-5
cdr3_aa: CASSSGQVGQPQHF
cdr3_nt: TGTGCCAGCAGCTCAGGACAGGTCGGTCAGCCCCAGCATTTT

v_call: TRBV27
d_call: NA
clone_size: NA
j_call: TRBJ1-2
cdr3_aa: CASSLQGRGYGYTF
cdr3_nt: TGTGCCAGCAGTTTACAGGGGCGAGGCTATGGCTACACCTTC

v_call: TRBV9
d_call: TRBD1
clone_size: many
j_call: TRBJ2-1
cdr3_aa: CASSSEQGNEQFF
cdr3_nt: TGTGCCAGCAGCTCGGAACAGGGGAATGAGCAGTTCTTC

v_call: TRBV5-1
d_call: NA
clone_size: NA
j_call: TRBJ2-7
cdr3_aa: CASTLGTRSYEQYF
cdr3_nt: TGCGCCAGCACCCTCGGGACTCGGTCCTACGAGCAGTACTTC

v_call: TRBV5-1
d_call: NA
clone_size: NA
j_call: TRBJ1-2
cdr3_aa: CASTLDSPAYGYTF
cdr3_nt: TGCGCCAGCACCTTGGACAGCCCGGCCTATGGCTACACCTTC

v_call: TRBV2
d_call: NA
clone_size: NA
j_call: TRBJ2-5
cdr3_aa: CASSVSETQYF
cdr3_nt: TGTGCCAGCAGTGTATCCGAGACCCAGTACTTC

v_call: TRBV29-1
d_call: NA
clone_size: NA
j_call: TRBJ1-2
cdr3_aa: CSAGQFYGYTF
cdr3_nt: TGCAGCGCCGGACAGTTCTATGGCTACACCTTC

v_call: TRBV2
d_call: NA
clone_size: few
j_call: TRBJ1-1
cdr3_aa: CASSEAIKPGTEAFF
cdr3_nt: TGTGCCAGCAGTGAAGCGATTAAGCCCGGCACTGAAGCTTTCTTT

v_call: TRBV6-5
d_call: NA
clone_size: NA
j_call: TRBJ2-1
cdr3_aa: CASSYDISYNEQFF
cdr3_nt: TGTGCCAGCAGTTACGACATATCCTACAATGAGCAGTTCTTC

v_call: TRBV28
d_call: NA
clone_size: NA
j_call: TRBJ2-3
cdr3_aa: CASTNTDTQYF
cdr3_nt: TGTGCCAGCACCAACACAGATACGCAGTATTTT

v_call: TRBV2
d_call: TRBD1
clone_size: NA
j_call: TRBJ2-1
cdr3_aa: CASRRQGSYNEQFF
cdr3_nt: TGTGCCAGCAGGCGACAGGGCTCCTACAATGAGCAGTTCTTC

v_call: TRBV28
d_call: NA
clone_size: NA
j_call: TRBJ1-2
cdr3_aa: CASSLGAQGSYGYTF
cdr3_nt: TGTGCCAGCAGTTTAGGAGCGCAGGGGAGCTATGGCTACACCTTC

v_call: TRBV11-2
d_call: NA
clone_size: NA
j_call: TRBJ2-1
cdr3_aa: CASTQVSYNEQFF
cdr3_nt: TGTGCCAGCACACAGGTGTCCTACAATGAGCAGTTCTTC

v_call: TRBV30
d_call: NA
clone_size: NA
j_call: TRBJ2-7
cdr3_aa: CAWRGAGTYEQYF
cdr3_nt: TGTGCCTGGAGGGGGGCAGGGACCTACGAGCAGTACTTC

v_call: TRBV4-1
d_call: NA
clone_size: once
j_call: TRBJ1-2
cdr3_aa: CASSQDQGTYGYTF
cdr3_nt: TGCGCCAGCAGCCAAGATCAGGGTACGTATGGCTACACCTTC

v_call: TRBV7-9
d_call: NA
clone_size: NA
j_call: TRBJ2-7
cdr3_aa: CASSRKTGGEQYF
cdr3_nt: TGTGCCAGCAGCCGAAAGACAGGCGGAGAGCAGTACTTC

v_call: TRBV5-6
d_call: NA
clone_size: NA
j_call: TRBJ1-2
cdr3_aa: CASSPKTGNYGYTF
cdr3_nt: TGTGCCAGCAGCCCCAAGACGGGTAACTATGGCTACACCTTC

v_call: TRBV18
d_call: TRBD1
clone_size: NA
j_call: TRBJ1-1
cdr3_aa: CASSQSGGGTEAFF
cdr3_nt: TGTGCCAGCTCACAATCAGGGGGCGGGACTGAAGCTTTCTTT

v_call: TRBV6-6
d_call: NA
clone_size: NA
j_call: TRBJ1-6
cdr3_aa: CASSYEAGYNSPLHF
cdr3_nt: TGTGCCAGCAGTTACGAGGCAGGGTATAATTCACCCCTCCACTTT

v_call: TRBV19
d_call: NA
clone_size: NA
j_call: TRBJ1-1
cdr3_aa: CASSMGQIHTEAFF
cdr3_nt: TGTGCCAGTAGTATGGGGCAGATCCACACTGAAGCTTTCTTT

v_call: TRBV2
d_call: TRBD1
clone_size: NA
j_call: TRBJ1-4
cdr3_aa: CASSEIGTANEKLFF
cdr3_nt: TGTGCCAGCAGTGAGATAGGGACAGCGAATGAAAAACTGTTTTTT

v_call: TRBV3-1/TRBV3-2
d_call: TRBD2
clone_size: NA
j_call: TRBJ2-2
cdr3_aa: CASSPRTSGIPGELFF
cdr3_nt: TGTGCCAGCAGCCCCAGGACTAGCGGGATACCCGGGGAGCTGTTTTTT

v_call: TRBV7-2
d_call: TRBD2
clone_size: NA
j_call: TRBJ2-5
cdr3_aa: CASSFLAGGETQYF
cdr3_nt: TGTGCCAGCAGCTTTTTAGCGGGGGGGGAGACCCAGTACTTC

v_call: TRBV28
d_call: TRBD2
clone_size: NA
j_call: TRBJ2-6
cdr3_aa: CASTPGRAGANVLTF
cdr3_nt: TGTGCCAGCACCCCCGGGAGGGCTGGGGCCAACGTCCTGACTTTC